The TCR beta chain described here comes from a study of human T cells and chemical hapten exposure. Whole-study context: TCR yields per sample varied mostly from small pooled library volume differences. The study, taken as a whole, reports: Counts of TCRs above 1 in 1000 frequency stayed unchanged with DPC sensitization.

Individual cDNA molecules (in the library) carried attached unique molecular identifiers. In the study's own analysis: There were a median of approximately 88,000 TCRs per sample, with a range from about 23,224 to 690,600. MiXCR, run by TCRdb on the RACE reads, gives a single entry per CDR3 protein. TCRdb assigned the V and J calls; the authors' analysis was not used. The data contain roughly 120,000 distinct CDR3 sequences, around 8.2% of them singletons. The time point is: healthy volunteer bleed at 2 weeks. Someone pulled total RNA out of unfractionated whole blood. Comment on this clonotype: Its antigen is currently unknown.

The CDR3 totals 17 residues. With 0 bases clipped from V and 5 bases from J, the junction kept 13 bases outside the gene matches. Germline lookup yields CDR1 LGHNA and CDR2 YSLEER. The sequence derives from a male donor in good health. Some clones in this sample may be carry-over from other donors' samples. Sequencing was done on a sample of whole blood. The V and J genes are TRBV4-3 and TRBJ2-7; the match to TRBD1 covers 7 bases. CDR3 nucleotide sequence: TGCGCCAGCAGCCAAGAAGTGACAGGGCAGGGCAGCCACGAGCAGTACTTC. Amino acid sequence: CASSQEVTGQGSHEQYF.